This TCR beta chain comes out of a study of spatial heterogeneity in lung cancer. For the study at large: In the raw reads, each unique TCR and UMI combination was present more than ten times on average.

Study results and limitations: Counts that tracked tumor mutation counts were those of expanded intratumoral alpha and beta TCRs.

TCRdb re-analysed the 5' RACE reads in MiXCR, keeping a single row per CDR3 protein. This sample yields 20,000 to 25,000 distinct CDR3 sequences, of which roughly 15% are seen a single time; under 35% belongs to the top ten. A note on this clonotype: What it recognizes is unknown.

The CDR3 totals 14 residues. Trimming cost V 1 base and J 4 bases, with 6 bases left between them. The germline CDR1 and CDR2 sequences are SGHRS and YFSETQ. Time point meaning: sample taken at primary tumor resection. Samples came from some 73 TRACERx patients with untreated early-stage lung cancer. The genes are TRBV5-1 and TRBJ2-6; D is unresolved. The sequencing here drew on lung tumor tissue, taken at surgery. The sequence derives from a female donor with early-stage non-small cell lung cancer. CDR3 bases: TGCGCCAGCAGCTTGTCGGCGGGGGCCAACGTCCTGACTTTC. Translating it yields CASSLSAGANVLTF.